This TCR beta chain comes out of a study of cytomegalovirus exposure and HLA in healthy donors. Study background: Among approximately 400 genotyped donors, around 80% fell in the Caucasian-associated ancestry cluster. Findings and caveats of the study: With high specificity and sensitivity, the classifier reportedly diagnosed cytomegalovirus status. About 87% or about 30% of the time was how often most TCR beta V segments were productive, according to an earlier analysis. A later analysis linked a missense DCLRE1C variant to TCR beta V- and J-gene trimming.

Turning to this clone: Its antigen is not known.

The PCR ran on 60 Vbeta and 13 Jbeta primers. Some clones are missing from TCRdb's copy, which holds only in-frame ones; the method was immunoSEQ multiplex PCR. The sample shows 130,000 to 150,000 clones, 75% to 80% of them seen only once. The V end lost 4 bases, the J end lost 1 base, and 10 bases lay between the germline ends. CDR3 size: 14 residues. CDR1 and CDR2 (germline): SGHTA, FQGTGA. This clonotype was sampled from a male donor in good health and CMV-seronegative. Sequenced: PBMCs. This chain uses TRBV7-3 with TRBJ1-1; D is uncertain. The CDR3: CASSSAGGNTEAFF. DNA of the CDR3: TGTGCCAGCAGCTCCGCCGGTGGGAACACTGAAGCTTTCTTT. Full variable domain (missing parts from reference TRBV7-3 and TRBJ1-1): GAGVSQTPSNKVTEKGKYVELRCDPISGHTALYWYRQSLGQGPEFLIYFQGTGAADDSGLPNDRFFAVRPEGSVSTLKIQRTERGDSAVYLCASSSAGGNTEAFFGQGTRLTVV.